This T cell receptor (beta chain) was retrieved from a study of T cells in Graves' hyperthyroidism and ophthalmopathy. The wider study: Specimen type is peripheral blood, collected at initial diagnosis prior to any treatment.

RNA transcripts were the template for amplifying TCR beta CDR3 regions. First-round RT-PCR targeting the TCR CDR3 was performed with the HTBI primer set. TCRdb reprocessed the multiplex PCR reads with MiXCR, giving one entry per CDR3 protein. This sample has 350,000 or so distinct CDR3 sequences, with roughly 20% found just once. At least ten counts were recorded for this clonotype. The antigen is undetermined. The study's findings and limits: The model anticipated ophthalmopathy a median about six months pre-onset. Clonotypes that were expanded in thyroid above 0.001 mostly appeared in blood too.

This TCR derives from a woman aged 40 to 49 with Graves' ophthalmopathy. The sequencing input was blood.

CDR3 sequence (DNA): TGCGCCAGCAGCTCCGCAGGACTAGCGGGGGAAGACGGAGGGGAGCTGTTTTTT. It specifies CASSSAGLAGEDGGELFF. This chain joins TRBV5-1 and TRBJ2-2, with 13 bases that match TRBD2. The V gene's germline CDR1 is SGHRS and CDR2 YFSETQ. Losses at the gene ends were 3 bases for V and 8 bases for J; bases not matched to a gene: 13. This CDR3 comprises 18 residues.